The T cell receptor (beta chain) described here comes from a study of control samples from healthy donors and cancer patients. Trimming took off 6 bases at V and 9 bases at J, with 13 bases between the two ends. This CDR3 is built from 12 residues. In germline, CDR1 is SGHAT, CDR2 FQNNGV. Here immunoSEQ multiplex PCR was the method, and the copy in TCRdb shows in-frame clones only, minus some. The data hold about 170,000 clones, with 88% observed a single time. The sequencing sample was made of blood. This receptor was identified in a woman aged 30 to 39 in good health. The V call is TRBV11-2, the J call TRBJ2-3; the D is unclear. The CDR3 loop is CASSSSGVTQYF. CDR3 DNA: TGTGCCAGCAGTTCCTCCGGCGTCACGCAGTATTTT.